This T cell receptor (beta chain) stems from a study of beta chain features in type 1 diabetes. Overall study findings and caveats: The question left open here concerned HLA type influencing TCRB rearrangement.

This clone was recorded a few times. Its antigen remains unknown. TCRB transcripts that were expressed got sequenced, as all of the isolated RNA had been reverse transcribed. Generated by immunoSEQ multiplex PCR, the TCRdb table keeps only in-frame clones and is missing some. This repertoire shows roughly 240,000 clones, roughly 15% found once; its top ten account for more than 0.02%. A single heparinised draw of around 0.11 L on average was taken per donor. Germline assignment: CDR1 SNHLY and CDR2 FYNNEI. This CDR3 is 12 amino acids long. V lost 0 bases and J 7 bases, leaving 6 bases between the germline ends.

This TCR was sampled from a woman between 35 and 50 years old in good health. Sequencing was done on a sample of naive CD4+ T cells from blood. The chain combines TRBV2 with TRBJ1-1; D is undetermined. The CDR3 protein is CASSEAIHEAFF. For the CDR3, the DNA is TGTGCCAGCAGTGAAGCCATCCATGAAGCTTTCTTT.